Listed below are T cell receptor beta chains from one sample, sequenced in a study of tumor and adjacent non-tumor tissue in lung cancer. TCRdb reanalysed the multiplex PCR reads using MiXCR and keeps one entry per CDR3 protein. The sample has 48,000 or so distinct CDR3 sequences; roughly 60% are singletons. The sample consisted of distant non-tumor lung tissue. The receptors come from a woman in her sixties or seventies with non-small cell lung cancer. CDR3s include the opening cysteine and the closing phenylalanine or tryptophan. The D gene is left open where the match is weak. A row's size may be missing; if present it is once, few, many or a size class.

d_call | clone_size | j_call | v_call | cdr3_length | cdr3_aa | cdr3_nt
- | many | TRBJ2-7 | TRBV29-1 | 16 | CSVEDLRGPLSYEQYF | TGCAGCGTTGAAGATCTTCGAGGGCCCCTCTCCTACGAGCAGTACTTC
- | - | TRBJ2-1 | TRBV7-9 | 15 | CASTPAAVGNNKQFF | TGTGCCAGCACTCCGGCGGCAGTCGGCAACAATAAGCAGTTCTTC
TRBD2 | - | TRBJ2-1 | TRBV11-2 | 20 | CTSSLRGSGRALSSYNEQFF | TGTACCAGCAGCTTAAGGGGTAGCGGGAGGGCCTTAAGCTCCTACAATGAGCAGTTCTTC
TRBD2 | - | TRBJ2-2 | TRBV11-3 | 14 | CVSSFSGATRELFF | TGTGTCAGCAGCTTTAGCGGGGCCACCAGGGAGCTGTTTTTT
- | many | TRBJ2-6 | TRBV5-5 | 15 | CASSLAGSGANVLTF | TGTGCCAGCAGCTTGGCAGGGTCCGGGGCCAACGTCCTGACTTTC
TRBD1 | - | TRBJ2-7 | TRBV6-5 | 14 | CVSSSGTGGYKQYF | TGTGTCAGCAGTTCCGGGACAGGGGGCTACAAGCAGTACTTC
- | many | TRBJ1-5 | TRBV6-5 | 12 | CASSKNRGPQHF | TGTGCCAGCAGTAAGAATCGGGGACCCCAGCATTTT
- | once | TRBJ2-7 | TRBV27 | 16 | CASSLSQLSSGYEQYF | TGTGCCAGCAGTTTATCACAGCTAAGTAGTGGCTACGAGCAGTACTTC
TRBD1 | - | TRBJ2-5 | TRBV2 | 15 | CASSPGQGPLEAQYF | TGTGCCAGCAGTCCGGGACAGGGGCCGCTGGAGGCCCAGTACTTC
- | once | TRBJ2-7 | TRBV4-1 | 15 | CASNQGSRTLYEQYF | TGCGCGAGCAACCAAGGGAGCAGGACCCTCTACGAGCAGTACTTC
- | many | TRBJ2-1 | TRBV28 | 14 | CASSLVHVKDEQFF | TGTGCCAGCAGTTTAGTCCACGTAAAGGATGAGCAGTTCTTC
TRBD1 | many | TRBJ2-7 | TRBV4-1 | 14 | CASSPGTGGYEQYF | TGCGCCAGCAGCCCCGGGACAGGGGGATACGAGCAGTACTTC
TRBD1 | - | TRBJ2-2 | TRBV5-4 | 15 | CSSSQGTGYTGELFF | TGTTCCAGCAGCCAAGGGACAGGGTACACCGGGGAGTTGTTTTTT
- | once | TRBJ1-1 | TRBV29-1 | 12 | CNVPTGIHEAFF | TGCAATGTACCTACCGGGATACATGAAGCTTTCTTT
- | - | TRBJ2-1 | TRBV29-1 | 11 | CSVGDEHEESF | TGCAGCGTTGGGGACGAACATGAGGAGTCCTTC
- | few | TRBJ2-5 | TRBV4-1 | 14 | CASSQDRLQEAQYF | TGCGCCAGCAGCCAAGATCGCCTACAAGAGGCCCAGTACTTC
- | - | TRBJ2-6 | TRBV11-2 | 15 | CASSLSRAGTSVLTF | TGTGCCAGCAGCTTATCAAGGGCTGGGACCAGCGTCCTGACTTTC
- | - | TRBJ1-3 | TRBV7-9 | 15 | CVSSLTSDQGNTIYF | TGTGTCAGCAGTTTAACAAGCGATCAGGGAAACACCATATATTTT
- | many | TRBJ2-5 | TRBV5-4 | 15 | CASSHQTGIQETQYF | TGTGCCAGCAGCCATCAGACAGGAATCCAAGAGACCCAGTACTTC
- | - | TRBJ2-1 | TRBV29-1 | 14 | CSVRPGFTYNEQFF | TGCAGTGTCAGGCCCGGTTTTACCTACAATGAGCAGTTCTTC
- | medium-sized | TRBJ2-2 | TRBV6-1 | 18 | CASSASFFSNKNTGELFF | TGTGCCAGCAGTGCCTCTTTTTTCTCAAATAAGAACACCGGGGAGCTGTTTTTT
TRBD1 | - | TRBJ1-5 | TRBV4-2 | 14 | CTNSHTGGGQPQHF | TGTACCAACAGCCACACAGGGGGCGGTCAGCCCCAGCATTTT
- | - | TRBJ2-2 | TRBV4-2 | 14 | CVSGPDGNTGELFF | TGTGTCAGCGGTCCGGACGGGAACACCGGGGAGCTGTTTTTT
TRBD2 | - | TRBJ2-7 | TRBV20-1 | 15 | CIARGPLAGTYEQYF | TGCATTGCTAGAGGTCCTCTAGCGGGAACCTACGAGCAGTACTTC
- | - | TRBJ1-1 | TRBV25-1 | 14 | CASGRAGGITEAFF | TGTGCCAGCGGACGTGCGGGGGGCATCACTGAAGCTTTCTTT
TRBD2 | many | TRBJ2-7 | TRBV7-9 | 15 | CASSGGLAGDGEQYF | TGTGCCAGCAGCGGGGGACTAGCGGGAGACGGCGAGCAGTACTTC
TRBD1 | large | TRBJ1-4 | TRBV12-3/TRBV12-4 | 14 | CASSSTGGFEKLFF | TGTGCCAGCAGCTCGACAGGGGGCTTTGAAAAACTGTTTTTT
- | - | TRBJ2-2 | TRBV12-3/TRBV12-4 | 15 | CASSYVGANTGDLFF | TGTGCCAGCAGCTACGTCGGAGCGAACACCGGGGACCTGTTTTTC